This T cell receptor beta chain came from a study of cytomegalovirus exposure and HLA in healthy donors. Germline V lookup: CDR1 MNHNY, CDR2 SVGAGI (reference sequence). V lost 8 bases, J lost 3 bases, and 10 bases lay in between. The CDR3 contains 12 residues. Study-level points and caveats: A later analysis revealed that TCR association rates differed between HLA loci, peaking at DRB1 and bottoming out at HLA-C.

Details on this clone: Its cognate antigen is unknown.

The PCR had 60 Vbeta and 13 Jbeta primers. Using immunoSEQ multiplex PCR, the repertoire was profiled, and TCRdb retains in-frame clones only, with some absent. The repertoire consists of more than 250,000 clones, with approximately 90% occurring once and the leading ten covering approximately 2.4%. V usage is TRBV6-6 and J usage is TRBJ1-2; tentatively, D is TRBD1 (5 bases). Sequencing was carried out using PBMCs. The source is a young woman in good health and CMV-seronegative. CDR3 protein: CASGGAHYGYTF. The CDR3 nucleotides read TGTGCCAGCGGAGGGGCCCACTATGGCTACACCTTC.